The rows below give T cell receptor beta chains drawn from one sample of a study of blood T cell repertoires in COVID-19. The repertoire was sequenced with immunoSEQ multiplex PCR; TCRdb's copy has only in-frame clones and lacks some. The repertoire holds some 53,000 clones, with 87% as singletons. The specimen was peripheral blood. The source is a human donor with active COVID-19. The donor label of this sample is uncertain. CDR3s include the opening cysteine and the closing phenylalanine or tryptophan. The order of the fields is J gene, V gene, clone size, D gene, CDR3 DNA, CDR3 protein. A D gene is named only where the DNA matches it firmly. Clone size, where shown, is once, few, many, or a class for clones that have expanded.

TRBJ2-3 | TRBV3-1/TRBV3-2 | . | . | TGTGCCAGCAGCCAACTCAGGGGCACCACAGATACGCAGTATTTT | CASSQLRGTTDTQYF
TRBJ2-1 | TRBV7-9 | . | TRBD2 | TGTGCCAGCAGCCGAGAGGGACTAGCGGGGGGAGTTCCGTTCTTC | CASSREGLAGGVPFF
TRBJ1-2 | TRBV5-1 | . | TRBD1 | TGCGCCAGCTTTATCCCGGGACAGGGGGAGAGAGGCTACACCTTC | CASFIPGQGERGYTF
TRBJ1-4 | TRBV4-3 | . | TRBD1 | TGCGCCAGCAGCCTAAGACGAGCCGGGACAGGGGCAGATGCAACTAATGAAAAACTGTTTTTT | CASSLRRAGTGADATNEKLFF
TRBJ2-7 | TRBV12-3/TRBV12-4 | . | . | TGTGCCAGCAGTTACCGGAGCTCCTACGAGCAGTACTTC | CASSYRSSYEQYF
TRBJ2-7 | TRBV11-1 | . | TRBD1 | TGTGCCAGCAGTACCACGACAGGGGGTGTCTACGAGCAGTACTTC | CASSTTTGGVYEQYF
TRBJ1-2 | TRBV7-9 | few | . | TGTGCCAGCAGCTTAAACTTGAAGGGGATCTGGGATGGCTACACCTTC | CASSLNLKGIWDGYTF
TRBJ1-3 | TRBV3-1/TRBV3-2 | . | . | TGTGCCAGCAGCCAAACAACGTCTGGAAACACCATATATTTT | CASSQTTSGNTIYF
TRBJ2-3 | TRBV7-9 | . | . | TGTGCCGACGCGGCTCCTAGCGCCTCTAGCACAGATACGCAGTATTTT | CADAAPSASSTDTQYF
TRBJ1-3 | TRBV10-3 | . | . | TGTGCCATCAGTGAGTCGTCGGGGGTCGGAAACACCATATATTTT | CAISESSGVGNTIYF
TRBJ1-2 | TRBV29-1 | . | TRBD1 | TGCAGCGTTGAGCCCGGACAGGGGTATGGCTACACCTTC | CSVEPGQGYGYTF
TRBJ2-3 | TRBV6-5 | . | . | TGTGCCAGCAGTAAACGGGGTTTCACAGATACGCAGTATTTT | CASSKRGFTDTQYF
TRBJ2-5 | TRBV18 | . | . | TGTGCCAGCTCACCAACGCCCCGGGAGACCCAGTACTTC | CASSPTPRETQYF
TRBJ1-1 | TRBV4-1 | . | . | TGCGCCAGCAGCCGGACGACAGAGACTGAAGCTTTCTTT | CASSRTTETEAFF
TRBJ2-5 | TRBV7-2 | . | . | TGTGCCAGCAGCTCCGAGTCCTGGGGGCCGCAAGAGACCCAGTACTTC | CASSSESWGPQETQYF
TRBJ2-5 | TRBV7-7 | . | TRBD2 | TGTGCTAGCAGCCCCCCGACTAGCGGGGGACGGGAGACCCAGTACTTC | CASSPPTSGGRETQYF
TRBJ2-7 | TRBV6-2/TRBV6-3 | . | . | TGTGCCAGCAGTTACGTCCAGGCCGTCTCCTACGAGCAGTACTTC | CASSYVQAVSYEQYF
TRBJ1-2 | TRBV19 | once | . | TGTGCCAGTAGTCCTATACAGGTGGACTATGGCTACACCTTC | CASSPIQVDYGYTF
TRBJ2-3 | TRBV20-1 | . | . | TGCAGTGCTAGTTTACTAGTCACAGATACGCAGTATTTT | CSASLLVTDTQYF
TRBJ2-7 | TRBV3-1/TRBV3-2 | . | TRBD1 | TGTGCCAGCAGCCAAGATCGCAGGGGGCCTTACTACGAGCAGTACTTC | CASSQDRRGPYYEQYF
TRBJ2-2 | TRBV11-2 | . | . | TGTGCCAGCAGCTTAGCGACAGTGAACACCGGGGAGCTGTTTTTT | CASSLATVNTGELFF
TRBJ2-1 | TRBV4-1 | . | TRBD2 | TGCGCCAGCAGCCAATTTAGCGGGGGGGCCAGGGAGCAGTTCTTC | CASSQFSGGAREQFF
TRBJ2-2 | TRBV7-9 | many | TRBD2 | TGTGCCAGCAGCTTAGCTGCTAGCGGTAACACCGGGGAGCTGTTTTTT | CASSLAASGNTGELFF
TRBJ2-7 | TRBV27 | . | TRBD1 | TGCGCGAGCAGGGGGCCTGGCTACGAGCAGTACTTC | CASRGPGYEQYF
TRBJ2-2 | TRBV5-4 | . | . | TGTGCCAGCAGCTTGGAACAGGGGAACACCGGGGAGCTGTTTTTT | CASSLEQGNTGELFF
TRBJ2-6 | TRBV27 | . | . | TGTGCCAGCAGTTTAAGGGGTGGGGCCAACGTCCTGACTTTC | CASSLRGGANVLTF
TRBJ2-3 | TRBV2 | . | . | TGTGCCAGCGGCGGGGGCACAGATACGCAGTATTTT | CASGGGTDTQYF
TRBJ1-2 | TRBV3-1/TRBV3-2 | . | . | TGTGCCAGCAGCCAAGGGAAGGGGGTAAGGAATGGCTACACCTTC | CASSQGKGVRNGYTF